The 23 T cell receptor beta chains below come from one sample, sequenced in a study of blood T cell repertoires in COVID-19. TCRdb's table, derived via immunoSEQ multiplex PCR, lists solely in-frame clones and lacks some. The sample holds 200,000 to 250,000 clones, about 94% seen once. Sequencing used peripheral blood. All receptors come from a man in his sixties with COVID-19, enrolled during active disease.

This rearrangement joins TRBV27 to TRBJ2-3; 9 positions match TRBD2. The V segment lost 3 bases and the J segment 5 bases; nucleotides outside the gene matches: 6. Looked up from germline, CDR1 is MNHEY and CDR2 is SMNVEV (reference sequence). CDR3 length: 15 residues. CDR3 coding DNA: TGTGCCAGCAGTTTGCCCGCGGGAGGGGAAGATACGCAGTATTTT. This translates into CASSLPAGGEDTQYF.

This clone was seen a single time. This sequence joins TRBV11-2 and TRBJ2-3; a possible D gene is TRBD2 (6 bases). Per the germline V gene, CDR1 is SGHAT and CDR2 is FQNNGV. The CDR3 totals 17 residues. Trimming took off 4 bases at V and 3 bases at J, with 20 bases between the two ends. The CDR3 DNA is TGTGCCAGCAGCTACCGAGGGACCCCGACTAGGACAGATACGCAGTATTTT. It translates to CASSYRGTPTRTDTQYF.

The chain is built from TRBV28 and TRBJ2-7, with D maybe TRBD2 (5 bases). This CDR3 is 18 amino acids long. V was trimmed by 7 bases and J by 3 bases, leaving 28 bases between them. Germline loops: CDR1 MDHEN, CDR2 SYDVKM. Here the CDR3 reads CASTKIRGIFKSDYEQYF. The CDR3 DNA is TGTGCCAGCACCAAAATACGGGGTATATTTAAGTCCGACTACGAGCAGTACTTC.

The chain joins TRBV5-6 to TRBJ1-4; D may be TRBD1 (5 bases). CDR3 length: 16 residues. Germline CDR1 is SGHDT and CDR2 is YYEEEE. Trimming shortened V by 0 bases and J by 3 bases, and 12 bases separated the two germline ends. CDR3 protein: CASSLEIAGSNEKLFF. CDR3 DNA: TGTGCCAGCAGCTTGGAAATTGCAGGGTCTAATGAAAAACTGTTTTTT.

This chain links TRBV5-1 with TRBJ1-2, with D tentatively TRBD1 (6 bases). This CDR3 spans 14 amino acids. Looked up from germline, CDR1 is SGHRS and CDR2 is YFSETQ. V was trimmed by 3 bases and J by 2 bases, leaving 11 bases between them. CDR3 DNA: TGCGCCAGCAGCTCTAGAACAGGGAACTATGGCTACACCTTC. Protein: CASSSRTGNYGYTF.

The V call is TRBV4-3, the J call TRBJ2-7; 8 bases align to TRBD1. The CDR3 consists of 15 residues. J lost 3 bases, V lost 3 bases, and 7 bases had no gene match. CDR1 and CDR2 (germline): LGHNA, YSLEER. The CDR3 DNA reads TGCGCCAGCAGCCAGGACCGGGACAGGAACTACGAGCAGTACTTC. It encodes CASSQDRDRNYEQYF.

V and J are TRBV10-3 and TRBJ2-3, with TRBD2 matching 11 bases. The CDR3 has 16 residues. Germline V CDR1 and CDR2: ENHRY, SYGVKD. Losses at the gene ends were 6 bases for V and 2 bases for J; bases not matched to a gene: 7. The CDR3 loop reads CAIRLAGGQNTDTQYF. The CDR3 coding sequence is TGTGCCATCAGGCTAGCGGGAGGTCAGAACACAGATACGCAGTATTTT.

This clone has only one observation. The chain couples TRBV21-1 to TRBJ2-7; no check of the table's D call, TRBD2, against the DNA was made. TRBV21-1 is recorded as a pseudogene. This CDR3 is built from 19 residues. This CDR3 reads CASNQRGGSAGEFSYEQYF. DNA for the CDR3: TGTGCCAGCAACCAAAGAGGGGGCTCAGCGGGGGAGTTTTCCTACGAGCAGTACTTC.

The chain couples TRBV7-8 to TRBJ2-1; the match to TRBD2 covers 9 bases. CDR3 length equals 18 residues. Germline V gives CDR1 SGHVS, CDR2 FQNEAQ. V dropped 1 base and J dropped 8; count of bases not matched to a gene: 15. Here the CDR3 DNA reads TGTGCCAGCAGCTTAGGGGCACGCCTAGCGGGGTGGGGGGATGAGCAGTTCTTC. This translates into CASSLGARLAGWGDEQFF.

The rearrangement joins TRBV6-5 to TRBJ2-7; D is unresolved. Trimming took 8 bases from V and 3 from J, leaving 17 bases between them. CDR1 and CDR2 (germline): MNHEY, SVGAGI. This CDR3 is 14 amino acids long. CDR3 nucleotide sequence: TGTGCCAGCTCCGGTGGGCCAAGAGACTACGAGCAGTACTTC. Translation gives CASSGGPRDYEQYF.

V is TRBV5-1 and J is TRBJ1-1, with TRBD1 as a possible D gene (6 bases). Germline assignment: CDR1 SGHRS and CDR2 YFSETQ. The length of the CDR3 is 15 residues. V gave up 4 bases and J gave up 1 base, with 14 bases separating them. This CDR3 is CASSVLTGTNTEAFF. DNA for the CDR3: TGCGCCAGCAGCGTCCTGACAGGTACGAACACTGAAGCTTTCTTT.

The chain employs TRBV6-2 or TRBV6-3 and TRBJ2-7; 9 bases are shared with TRBD1. Germline assignment: CDR1 MNHEY and CDR2 SVGEGT. V dropped 5 bases and J dropped 7; count of bases not matched to a gene: 15. The CDR3 is 16 amino acids. The CDR3 is CASSKNRGHAPGEQYF. DNA for the CDR3: TGTGCCAGCAGTAAAAACAGGGGGCACGCCCCGGGGGAGCAGTACTTC.

The rearrangement links TRBV11-2 to TRBJ1-2; 8 bases are shared with TRBD1. The V and J ends lost 0 bases and 6 bases, in that order; junction bases with no gene match: 15. Germline lookup yields CDR1 SGHAT and CDR2 FQNNGV. The CDR3 totals 18 residues. The CDR3 region is CASSLDPPGSPGGDGYTF. The CDR3 nucleotides are TGTGCCAGCAGCTTAGACCCCCCAGGCTCTCCAGGGGGCGATGGCTACACCTTC.

The chain carries TRBV28 and TRBJ2-3, with D maybe TRBD2 (6 bases). Trimming removed 3 bases at V and 2 bases at J, with 18 bases between. Germline CDR1 and CDR2: MDHEN and SYDVKM. CDR3 length: 17 amino acids. As DNA, the CDR3 is TGTGCCAGCAGTTTTTATTCGGGCGGGACCTACACAGATACGCAGTATTTT. This encodes CASSFYSGGTYTDTQYF.

The V call is TRBV18, the J call TRBJ2-2, with 8 bases that match TRBD1. With V trimmed by 2 bases and J by 0 bases, 2 bases remained unmatched. Germline V lookup: CDR1 KGHSH, CDR2 LQKENI. The CDR3 is 16 residues long. CDR3 sequence reads: CASSPVDRANTGELFF. The CDR3 nucleotides read TGTGCCAGCTCACCAGTGGACAGGGCGAACACCGGGGAGCTGTTTTTT.

V usage is TRBV28 and J usage is TRBJ2-1; D might be TRBD2 (5 bases). V was clipped by 7 bases and J by 2 bases, with 15 bases between them. Germline CDR1 reads MDHEN; CDR2 reads SYDVKM. The CDR3 is made up of 15 amino acids. DNA of the CDR3: TGTGCCAGCACTTTTAGCGCGTACGCCTACAATGAGCAGTTCTTC. It yields the protein CASTFSAYAYNEQFF.

The rearrangement uses TRBV12-3 or TRBV12-4 and TRBJ2-7, with TRBD1 identical over 7 bases. V gave up 7 bases and J gave up 2 bases; unmatched junction bases: 5. CDR3 length: 13 amino acids. The CDR3 sequence is CASTRDSTYEQYF. Here the CDR3 DNA reads TGTGCCAGCACCCGGGACAGTACCTACGAGCAGTACTTC.

This sequence joins TRBV5-6 and TRBJ1-3; 8 bases align to TRBD1. V was clipped by 2 bases and J by 4 bases; unmatched bases: 5. Germline V CDR1 and CDR2: SGHDT, YYEEEE. CDR3 size: 15 residues. The CDR3: CASSFRGRPGNTIYF. The CDR3 DNA is TGTGCCAGCAGCTTCAGGGGGCGGCCAGGAAACACCATATATTTT.

The chain has TRBV18 and TRBJ1-4; TRBD1 matches at 9 bases. J lost 14 bases, V lost 3 bases, and 13 bases had no gene match. Per the germline V gene, CDR1 is KGHSH and CDR2 is LQKENI. The CDR3 length is 15 residues. In DNA, the CDR3 is TGTGCCAGCTCACCCTCCAAGGACAGGGGAGAGGTGCTGTTTTTT. Translation: CASSPSKDRGEVLFF.

This rearrangement joins TRBV5-1 to TRBJ2-5; D might be TRBD2 (6 bases). The V gene's germline CDR1 is SGHRS and CDR2 YFSETQ. V lost 0 bases to trimming and J lost 4 bases, with 16 bases between them. This CDR3 region has 16 residues. The CDR3 coding sequence is TGCGCCAGCAGCTTGGTGGGGCGGGGCCAGCGAGAGACCCAGTACTTC. It yields the protein CASSLVGRGQRETQYF.

The chain combines TRBV23-1 with TRBJ1-5; 7 positions match TRBD1. TRBV23-1 is marked as an open reading frame, function uncertain. With V trimmed by 2 bases and J by 0 bases, 10 bases remained unmatched. This CDR3 is 18 amino acids long. CDR3 residues: CASSQPGQFDYSNQPQHF. The DNA of the CDR3 is TGCGCCAGCAGTCAACCGGGACAGTTTGACTATAGCAATCAGCCCCAGCATTTT.

CDR3 loop: CSVVGGQGTNYGYTF. The CDR3 DNA follows: TGCAGCGTGGTGGGGGGACAGGGAACAAACTATGGCTACACCTTC. This chain uses TRBV29-1 with TRBJ1-2; the match to TRBD1 covers 9 bases. This CDR3 spans 15 amino acids. V gave up 6 bases and J gave up 2 bases; unmatched junction bases: 10. Germline assignment: CDR1 SQVTM and CDR2 ANQGSEA.

The V and J genes are TRBV15 and TRBJ1-2, with D possibly matching TRBD1 (5 bases). The CDR3 spans 15 residues. Looked up from germline, CDR1 is LNHNV and CDR2 is YYDKDF (reference sequence). Trimming took off 1 base at V and 0 bases at J, with 9 bases between the two ends. DNA of the CDR3: TGTGCCACCAGCAGAGGACAGCTTACTAACTATGGCTACACCTTC. Protein product: CATSRGQLTNYGYTF.